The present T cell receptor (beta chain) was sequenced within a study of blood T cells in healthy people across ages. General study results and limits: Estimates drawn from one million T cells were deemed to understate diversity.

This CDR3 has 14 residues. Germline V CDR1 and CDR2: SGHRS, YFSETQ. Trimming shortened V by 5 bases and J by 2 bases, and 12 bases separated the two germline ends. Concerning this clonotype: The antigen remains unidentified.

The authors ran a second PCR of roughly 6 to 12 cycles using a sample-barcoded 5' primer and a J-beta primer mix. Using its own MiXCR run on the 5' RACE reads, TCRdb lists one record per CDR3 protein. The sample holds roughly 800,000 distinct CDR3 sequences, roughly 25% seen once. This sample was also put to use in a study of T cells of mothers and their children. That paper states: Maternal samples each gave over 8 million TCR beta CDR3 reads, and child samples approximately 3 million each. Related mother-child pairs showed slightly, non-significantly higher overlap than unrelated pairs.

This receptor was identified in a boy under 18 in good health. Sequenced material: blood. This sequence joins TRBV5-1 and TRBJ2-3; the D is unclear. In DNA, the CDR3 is TGCGCCAGCAGGGGTTGGGATTCCACAGATACGCAGTATTTT. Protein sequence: CASRGWDSTDTQYF.